This TCR beta chain was retrieved from a study of T-cell reconstitution after alpha-beta-depleted transplantation in children. A TCRbeta library incorporating unique molecular identifiers was prepared. TCRdb processed the PCR reads anew with MiXCR; each CDR3 protein has one entry. The data contain about 870,000 distinct CDR3 sequences, roughly 15% of them singletons. The V gene lost 1 base and the J gene lost 3 bases, with 13 bases spanning the gap. The CDR3 loop spans 15 amino acids. Germline V gene data show CDR1 as MGHRA and CDR2 as YSYEKL. In this sample, this clonotype turned up a few times. The TCR was taken from a male patient between 10 and 17 years old who had a stem cell transplant for acute lymphoblastic leukemia, so the T cells may come from the graft donor. The V call is TRBV4-1, the J call TRBJ2-7; D gene ambiguous. The sequencing here drew on PBMCs, mostly from graft donor cells, taken 360 days after TCRalphabeta/CD19-depleted stem cell transplant. The chain's CDR3 is CASSQGPETFYEQYF. CDR3 DNA: TGCGCCAGCAGCCAAGGACCTGAGACCTTCTACGAGCAGTACTTC.